The clone carrying this T cell receptor beta chain came up many times. It was RNA transcripts that yielded the amplified TCR beta CDR3 regions. During a first-round RT-PCR of the TCR CDR3, the HTBI primer set was used. TCRdb independently ran MiXCR on the multiplex PCR reads; one entry per CDR3 protein. The repertoire holds more than 300,000 distinct CDR3 sequences, with about 14% as singletons. Each diagnosis drew on symptoms, thyroxine, TRAb, thyroid ultrasound and orbital computed tomography findings. The sample originates from a study of T cells in Graves' hyperthyroidism and ophthalmopathy. This sequence originates from a woman aged 60 to 75 with Graves' hyperthyroidism. Sequencing input: blood.

The CDR3 region is CSARPPGLVPQQFF. CDR3 bases: TGCAGTGCTAGGCCTCCGGGACTAGTACCTCAGCAGTTCTTC. The V and J genes are TRBV20-1 and TRBJ2-1, with 8 positions matching TRBD2. The CDR3 runs 14 residues. The junction had 12 bases not matched to a gene; V was cut back by 3 bases and J by 11 bases. Germline V gives CDR1 DFQATT, CDR2 SNEGSKA (reference sequence).